This T cell receptor (beta chain) was observed in a study of T cells in localized non-small cell lung cancer. CDR3 size: 15 residues. Per germline, CDR1 SEHNR and CDR2 FQNEAQ (reference sequence). The ends lost 1 base at V and 3 bases at J; junction bases unmatched: 3. Remarks on this clone: Its antigen is unidentified.

Assay: immunoSEQ multiplex PCR; the TCRdb copy retains only in-frame clones and omits some. The sample carries approximately 89,000 clones, around three quarters recorded once. Study-level findings and limits: Heterogeneity remains possible, as sequencing covered one tumor region only. Among blood samples, higher T cell density accompanied longer overall survival. Adjacent lung held a median around 60 of the top 100 tumor clones. Uninvolved adjacent lung had the highest recorded T cell clonality, with tumor below it.

The sequence derives from a man aged 40 to 75 with stage II squamous cell lung carcinoma. The J gene is TRBJ1-5, the V gene TRBV7-9; 7 nucleotides agree with TRBD1. This specimen consisted of PBMCs, obtained before any cancer treatment. The CDR3 is CASSLGDSPNQPQHF. DNA for the CDR3: TGTGCCAGCAGCTTAGGGGACAGTCCCAATCAGCCCCAGCATTTT.